The 13 T cell receptor beta chains below were found in one sample sequenced in a study of T cell responses to AZD1222 COVID-19 vaccine. This table comes from immunoSEQ multiplex PCR, and its TCRdb copy is limited to in-frame clones, with some not included. The data contain 100,000 to 150,000 clones, about 88% of them seen just once; the ten biggest clones take up less than 3.5%. Sequences were derived from peripheral blood, sampled 28 days after the second AZD1222 dose. These receptors originate from an adult who received the AZD1222 COVID-19 vaccine.

The V gene is TRBV11-3, the J gene TRBJ2-5; 12 nucleotides match TRBD2. Germline CDR1 and CDR2: SGHNT and YENEEA. V shed 6 bases, J shed 0 bases, and the junction held 2 bases outside the gene matches. There are 15 residues in the CDR3. CDR3 nucleotide sequence: TGTGCCAGCAGTAGACTAGCGGGGGACCAAGAGACCCAGTACTTC. It translates to CASSRLAGDQETQYF.

The V call is TRBV25-1, the J call TRBJ2-5, with D perhaps matching TRBD2 (5 bases). Germline V gene lookup returns CDR1 MGHDK and CDR2 SYGVNS. Trimming stripped 5 bases from V and 1 base from J, with 14 bases between. The CDR3 is made up of 15 amino acids. The CDR3 region has the DNA TGTGCCAGCAGTTCTACCTCTAGCTTCCAAGAGACCCAGTACTTC. Its protein is CASSSTSSFQETQYF.

The table lists this clone with a count of one. The chain is built from TRBV20-1 and TRBJ2-5; D uncertain. This CDR3 has 11 amino acids. The V gene lost 1 base and the J gene lost 8 bases, with 8 bases spanning the gap. CDR1 is DFQATT, CDR2 SNEGSKA, per germline (reference sequence). In DNA, the CDR3 is TGCAGTGCTAGAGGTTCTATTACCCAGTACTTC. Protein product: CSARGSITQYF.

The genes are TRBV10-1 and TRBJ1-4; D remains ambiguous. The germline V and J ends were trimmed by 3 bases and 5 bases, with 7 bases remaining between them. The germline V gene encodes CDR1 WNHNN and CDR2 SYGVQD (reference sequence). CDR3 length: 13 amino acids. CDR3 DNA: TGCGCCAGCAGTGATGTCGGAAATGAAAAACTGTTTTTT. Its translation is CASSDVGNEKLFF.

The rearrangement joins TRBV3-1 (or the pseudogene TRBV3-2) to TRBJ2-1; 8 positions agree with TRBD2. The CDR3 sequence is 16 residues long. In germline, CDR1 is LGHDT, CDR2 YNNKEL (reference sequence). The V segment lost 2 bases and the J segment 3 bases; nucleotides outside the gene matches: 6. The CDR3: CASSQFFGGDYNEQFF. DNA for the CDR3: TGTGCCAGCAGCCAATTTTTCGGGGGGGACTACAATGAGCAGTTCTTC.

V and J are TRBV5-4 and TRBJ1-1, with D maybe TRBD1 (5 bases). CDR3 length: 14 residues. V lost 0 bases, J lost 6 bases, and 12 bases lay in between. Germline-derived CDR1 and CDR2 are SGHNT and YYREEE (reference sequence). The CDR3 region is CASSLGPEGPEAFF. CDR3 DNA sequence: TGTGCCAGCAGCTTGGGGCCCGAGGGGCCTGAAGCTTTCTTT.

The V gene is TRBV3-1 (or the pseudogene TRBV3-2), the J gene TRBJ2-3, with a tentative D call TRBD1 (6 bases). Germline CDR1 reads LGHDT; CDR2 reads YNNKEL (reference sequence). Trimming cost V 2 bases and J 1 base, with 10 bases left between them. This CDR3 region has 15 residues. The DNA for the CDR3 is TGTGCCAGCAGCCAACCAGGACAGTGCACAGATACGCAGTATTTT. Its protein is CASSQPGQCTDTQYF.

In this sample, this clone turned up once. This chain links TRBV6-1 with TRBJ1-3; D is unclear. The CDR3 has 15 residues. The ends were cut back, 3 bases at V and 0 bases at J, with 9 bases in the middle. The V gene's germline CDR1 is MNHNS and CDR2 SASEGT. For the CDR3, the DNA is TGTGCCAGCAGTGAGCACCCCAGCTCTGGAAACACCATATATTTT. This codes for CASSEHPSSGNTIYF.

The gene calls are TRBV30 and TRBJ1-1, with D perhaps matching TRBD1 (6 bases). The V and J ends lost 7 bases and 1 base respectively, with 13 bases between them. CDR1 is GTSNPN, CDR2 SVGIG, per germline (reference sequence). The CDR3 runs 13 residues. The CDR3 region is CALGGGRNTEAFF. As DNA, the CDR3 is TGTGCCTTGGGGGGGGGCCGGAACACTGAAGCTTTCTTT. Drawing the rest from reference TRBV30 and TRBJ1-1, the complete variable domain is SQTIHQWPATLVQPVGSPLSLECTVEGTSNPNLYWYRQAAGRGLQLLFYSVGIGQISSEVPQNLSASRPQDRQFILSSKKLLLSDSGFYLCALGGGRNTEAFFGQGTRLTVV.

J is TRBJ2-7 and V is TRBV4-1; TRBD2 matches 7 bases. V gave up 2 bases and J gave up 2 bases; unmatched junction bases: 6. CDR1 MGHRA and CDR2 YSYEKL come from the germline V gene. The CDR3 loop spans 15 amino acids. CDR3 in amino acids: CASSQPGGSPYEQYF. The CDR3 DNA reads as TGCGCCAGCAGCCAACCGGGGGGTTCCCCCTACGAGCAGTACTTC.

This chain connects TRBV7-9 to TRBJ1-2; tentatively, D is TRBD1 (5 bases). Per the germline V gene, CDR1 is SEHNR and CDR2 is FQNEAQ (reference sequence). The V and J ends lost 5 bases and 6 bases respectively, with 16 bases between them. The CDR3 has 14 residues. In DNA, the CDR3 is TGTGCCAGCAGCCCGGGGCAGGTGTTTAATGGCTACACCTTC. It specifies CASSPGQVFNGYTF.

The chain employs TRBV27 and TRBJ2-3; D remains ambiguous. Trimming took off 5 bases at V and 4 bases at J, with 7 bases between the two ends. The CDR3 extends over 12 amino acids. Germline V gene sequence: CDR1 MNHEY, CDR2 SMNVEV (reference sequence). CDR3 protein: CASSSPPDTQYF. Written as DNA, the CDR3 is TGTGCCAGCAGTAGCCCTCCAGATACGCAGTATTTT.

The chain recombines TRBV7-9 with TRBJ2-7, with 8 bases fitting TRBD2. V shed 5 bases, J shed 7 bases, and the junction held 7 bases outside the gene matches. The V gene's germline CDR1 is SEHNR and CDR2 FQNEAQ (reference sequence). The length of the CDR3 is 13 residues. The CDR3 nucleotides read TGTGCCAGCAGCCCGGGGGGGTCGGGTGAGCAGTACTTC. Encoded protein: CASSPGGSGEQYF.